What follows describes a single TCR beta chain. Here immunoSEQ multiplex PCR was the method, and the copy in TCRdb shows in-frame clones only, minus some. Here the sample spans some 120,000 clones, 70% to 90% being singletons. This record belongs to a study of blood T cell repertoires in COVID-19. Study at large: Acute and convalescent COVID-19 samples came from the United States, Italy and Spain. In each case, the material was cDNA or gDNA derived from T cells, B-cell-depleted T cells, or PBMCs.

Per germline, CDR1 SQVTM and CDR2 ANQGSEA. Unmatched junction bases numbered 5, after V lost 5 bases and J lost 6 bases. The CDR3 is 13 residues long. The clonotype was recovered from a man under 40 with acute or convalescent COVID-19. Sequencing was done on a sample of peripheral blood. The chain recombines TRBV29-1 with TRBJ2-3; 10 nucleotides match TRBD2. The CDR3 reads CSVTAGGYDTQYF. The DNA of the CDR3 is TGCAGCGTTACAGCGGGAGGGTATGATACGCAGTATTTT.